Below are 25 T cell receptor beta chains sequenced from a single sample in a study of blood T cell repertoires in COVID-19. TCRdb's copy holds only in-frame clones and misses some; the assay was immunoSEQ multiplex PCR. The sample lists a few hundred thousand clones, 83% occurring once. The sequenced sample consisted of peripheral blood. The receptors stem from a woman under 40 with COVID-19, enrolled during active disease.

V usage is TRBV20-1 and J usage is TRBJ2-3; 7 positions agree with TRBD1. CDR1 and CDR2 (germline): DFQATT, SNEGSKA (reference sequence). The V segment lost 3 bases and the J segment 4 bases; nucleotides outside the gene matches: 7. The CDR3 runs 14 residues. The DNA of the CDR3 is TGCAGTGCTAGTAGCCAGGGGGAAGCAGATACGCAGTATTTT. Protein sequence: CSASSQGEADTQYF.

This rearrangement joins TRBV7-9 to TRBJ2-5; D unclear. Germline V gene data show CDR1 as SEHNR and CDR2 as FQNEAQ (reference sequence). V lost 5 bases, J lost 5 bases, and 12 bases lay in between. There are 13 residues in the CDR3. The CDR3 sequence is CASSPSERETQYF. The CDR3 DNA sequence: TGTGCCAGCAGCCCTTCGGAGAGGGAGACCCAGTACTTC.

The chain links TRBV9 to TRBJ2-7, with D perhaps matching TRBD1 (6 bases). Germline CDR1 and CDR2: SGDLS and YYNGEE. The CDR3 sequence is 14 residues long. Trimming took 1 base from V and 6 from J, leaving 14 bases between them. CDR3 bases: TGTGCCAGCAGCGTAAAGGGGGTAAGCACCGAGCAGTACTTC. Its protein is CASSVKGVSTEQYF. The variable domain in full, with the rest retrieved from reference TRBV9 and TRBJ2-7, is DSGVTQTPKHLITATGQRVTLRCSPRSGDLSVYWYQQSLDQGLQFLIQYYNGEERAKGNILERFSAQQFPDLHSELNLSSLELGDSALYFCASSVKGVSTEQYFGPGTRLTVT.

The chain is built from TRBV6-5 and TRBJ2-1, with 11 bases fitting TRBD2. Germline loops: CDR1 MNHEY, CDR2 SVGAGI. This CDR3 contains 14 residues. The junction had 2 bases not matched to a gene; V was cut back by 4 bases and J by 6 bases. The CDR3: CASSFGTSGNEQFF. CDR3 DNA: TGTGCCAGCAGTTTCGGGACTAGCGGCAATGAGCAGTTCTTC.

This chain uses TRBV5-6 with TRBJ1-3; D is uncertain. CDR3 size: 14 residues. V lost 4 bases and J 12 bases, leaving 20 bases between the germline ends. Looked up from germline, CDR1 is SGHDT and CDR2 is YYEEEE. This chain's CDR3 is CASSPSNTETGIYF. In DNA, the CDR3 is TGTGCCAGCAGCCCCTCGAACACGGAAACGGGCATATATTTT.

CDR3 nucleotide sequence: TGTGCCAGTAGTACTACAGGGGGGGCCTACGAGCAGTACTTC. This sequence encodes CASSTTGGAYEQYF. The V and J genes are TRBV19 and TRBJ2-7, with D perhaps matching TRBD1 (8 bases). V lost 4 bases to trimming and J lost 2 bases, with 12 bases between them. The length of the CDR3 is 14 residues. In germline, CDR1 is LNHDA, CDR2 SQIVND (reference sequence).

J is TRBJ1-3 and V is TRBV5-1, with D tentatively TRBD1 (6 bases). In germline, CDR1 is SGHRS, CDR2 YFSETQ. Between the trimmed V and J ends, which lost 4 bases and 2 bases, there was a span of 13 bases. The CDR3 is 15 residues long. CDR3 sequence (DNA): TGCGCCAGCAGCCTCAGGGGCTTAACTGGAAACACCATATATTTT. Translating it yields CASSLRGLTGNTIYF.

The chain recombines TRBV3-1 (or the pseudogene TRBV3-2) with TRBJ2-5; tentative D call: TRBD1 (5 bases). Germline CDR1 is LGHDT and CDR2 is YNNKEL (reference sequence). The CDR3 has 16 amino acids. Trimming stripped 1 base from V and 2 bases from J, with 14 bases between. CDR3 sequence reads: CASSQGKGFLQETQYF. CDR3 DNA: TGTGCCAGCAGCCAAGGGAAGGGGTTCTTGCAAGAGACCCAGTACTTC.

J is TRBJ1-5 and V is TRBV6-5; D call uncertain. V lost 5 bases and J 3 bases, leaving 11 bases between the germline ends. Per the germline V gene, CDR1 is MNHEY and CDR2 is SVGAGI. The CDR3 sequence is 14 residues long. For the CDR3, the DNA is TGTGCCAGCAGTCCAACGGTCACCAATCAGCCCCAGCATTTT. Its protein product is CASSPTVTNQPQHF.

The CDR3 DNA is TGTGCCAGCAGCCCCGGGAGGTACAATGAGCAGTTCTTC. Its translation: CASSPGRYNEQFF. The rearrangement uses TRBV5-6 and TRBJ2-1; 7 nucleotides match TRBD2. The CDR3 totals 13 residues. Germline-derived CDR1 and CDR2 are SGHDT and YYEEEE. Losses at the gene ends were 4 bases for V and 4 bases for J; bases not matched to a gene: 2.

The chain recombines TRBV20-1 with TRBJ2-7; D might be TRBD1 (5 bases). V lost 3 bases and J lost 1, with 10 bases in between. CDR1 DFQATT and CDR2 SNEGSKA come from the germline V gene (reference sequence). The CDR3 is 13 amino acids. The CDR3 DNA follows: TGCAGTGCTAGTGGGCGACAGTCCTACGAGCAGTACTTC. Translated, it gives CSASGRQSYEQYF.

This sequence joins TRBV5-1 and TRBJ2-1, with D maybe TRBD2 (5 bases). Deletions cut 7 bases from V and 2 bases from J, with 19 bases between. The CDR3 spans 16 residues. CDR1 and CDR2 (germline): SGHRS, YFSETQ. The CDR3 nucleotides are TGCGCCAGCGCGGCTATCGGCGGGCGGACCTACAATGAGCAGTTCTTC. Protein: CASAAIGGRTYNEQFF. Using reference TRBV5-1 and TRBJ2-1 for the parts outside the CDR3, the full variable domain is KAGVTQTPRYLIKTRGQQVTLSCSPISGHRSVSWYQQTPGQGLQFLFEYFSETQRNKGNFPGRFSGRQFSNSRSEMNVSTLELGDSALYLCASAAIGGRTYNEQFFGPGTRLTVL.

The chain uses TRBV5-6 and TRBJ1-3, with D possibly TRBD1 on 6 matching bases. The CDR3 consists of 14 residues. CDR1 and CDR2 (germline): SGHDT, YYEEEE. The V end was cut by 1 base, the J end by 4 bases, with 9 bases between. CDR3 sequence: CASSLSGDGNTIYF. Here the CDR3 DNA reads TGTGCCAGCAGCTTGTCAGGGGACGGAAACACCATATATTTT.

This rearrangement joins TRBV7-2 to TRBJ2-7, with 8 bases lining up with TRBD2. Germline-derived CDR1 and CDR2 are SGHTA and FQGNSA. J was trimmed by 3 bases and V by 5 bases; bases with no gene match: 3. CDR3 length equals 13 residues. Here the CDR3 reads CASSQSGGYEQYF. CDR3 DNA sequence: TGTGCCAGCAGCCAAAGCGGGGGCTACGAGCAGTACTTC.

The rearrangement uses TRBV3-1 (or the pseudogene TRBV3-2) and TRBJ2-2, with a possible D match to TRBD1 (6 bases). With 5 bases removed from V and 1 base from J, the gap between germline ends came to 8 bases. This CDR3 has 14 residues. From germline, CDR1 is LGHDT and CDR2 YNNKEL (reference sequence). DNA for the CDR3: TGTGCCAGCAGCGGGGGCTTGAACACCGGGGAGCTGTTTTTT. Residues: CASSGGLNTGELFF.

This clone was recorded a few times. The V call is TRBV3-1 (or the pseudogene TRBV3-2), the J call TRBJ2-2, with D maybe TRBD2 (6 bases). V was trimmed by 4 bases and J by 2 bases, leaving 8 bases between them. From germline, CDR1 is LGHDT and CDR2 YNNKEL (reference sequence). The CDR3 totals 14 residues. This CDR3 is CASSRDFNTGELFF. As DNA, the CDR3 is TGTGCCAGCAGCCGGGACTTCAACACCGGGGAGCTGTTTTTT.

This clone appeared once. The chain carries TRBV3-1 (or the pseudogene TRBV3-2) and TRBJ1-2; perhaps TRBD1 as D (6 bases). V gave up 6 bases and J gave up 2 bases, with 19 bases separating them. The CDR3 totals 16 residues. Per germline, CDR1 LGHDT and CDR2 YNNKEL (reference sequence). This CDR3 is CASSPSATGNNYGYTF. As DNA, the CDR3 is TGTGCCAGCAGTCCCTCCGCCACAGGGAACAACTATGGCTACACCTTC.

The chain links TRBV6-2 or TRBV6-3 to TRBJ2-7, with 7 bases matching TRBD2. The J segment lost 0 bases and the V segment lost 2 bases, leaving 4 bases of the junction unmatched. Germline values: CDR1 MNHEY, CDR2 SVGEGT. The CDR3 is 15 amino acids. CDR3 coding DNA: TGTGCCAGCAGTTACGGGGACTACAGCTCCTACGAGCAGTACTTC. Translating it yields CASSYGDYSSYEQYF.

The gene calls are TRBV10-3 and TRBJ1-1; D remains ambiguous. V was shortened by 4 bases and J by 5 bases, with 11 bases between the two germline ends. The CDR3 has 13 amino acids. Germline lookup yields CDR1 ENHRY and CDR2 SYGVKD. Here the CDR3 reads CAISGAVGTEAFF. As DNA, the CDR3 is TGTGCCATCAGTGGGGCAGTCGGAACTGAAGCTTTCTTT.

V and J are TRBV5-1 and TRBJ2-6; a weak D match, TRBD1 (5 bases). V lost 4 bases, J lost 0 bases, and 11 bases lay in between. The CDR3 spans 16 residues. From germline, CDR1 is SGHRS and CDR2 YFSETQ. The CDR3 loop is CASSTDTGSGANVLTF. The CDR3 coding sequence is TGCGCCAGCAGCACGGACACAGGCTCTGGGGCCAACGTCCTGACTTTC. Supplemented by reference TRBV5-1 and TRBJ2-6, the full variable domain reads KAGVTQTPRYLIKTRGQQVTLSCSPISGHRSVSWYQQTPGQGLQFLFEYFSETQRNKGNFPGRFSGRQFSNSRSEMNVSTLELGDSALYLCASSTDTGSGANVLTFGAGSRLTVL.

Comments on this clone: The germline gene is not matched at one end of the junction; a read error may be the cause. The chain has TRBV28 and TRBJ1-5; the D gene is possibly TRBD1 (5 bases). This CDR3 region has 13 residues. The V gene's germline CDR1 is MDHEN and CDR2 SYDVKM. The CDR3 spells CASSDQGNQPQHF. CDR3 in DNA: TGTGCCAGCAGTGATCAGGGCAACCAGCCCCAGCATTTT.

The chain joins TRBV6-5 to TRBJ2-2, with TRBD2 identical over 7 bases. The CDR3 length is 14 residues. CDR1 and CDR2 from the germline V gene are MNHEY and SVGAGI. V lost 7 bases to trimming and J lost 5 bases; unmatched junction nucleotides: 7. The CDR3 here is CASKAGGRTGELFF. The CDR3 DNA is TGTGCCAGCAAAGCCGGGGGGAGGACCGGGGAGCTGTTTTTT.

This sequence joins TRBV12-3 or TRBV12-4 and TRBJ2-5; possibly TRBD1 for D (5 bases). This CDR3 region has 13 residues. The V end lost 1 base, the J end lost 2 bases, and 5 bases lay between the germline ends. The CDR3 DNA reads TGTGCCAGCAGTTTAGGACAGCAAGAGACCCAGTACTTC. Amino acids: CASSLGQQETQYF.

J is TRBJ2-3 and V is TRBV30; a weak D match, TRBD1 (6 bases). Germline V CDR1 and CDR2: GTSNPN, SVGIG (reference sequence). The CDR3 covers 15 residues. The V gene lost 2 bases and the J gene lost 0 bases, with 12 bases spanning the gap. DNA of the CDR3: TGTGCCTGGAGTCCAGGGGTTACTAGCACAGATACGCAGTATTTT. Its protein product is CAWSPGVTSTDTQYF. The variable domain in full, with the rest retrieved from reference TRBV30 and TRBJ2-3, is SQTIHQWPATLVQPVGSPLSLECTVEGTSNPNLYWYRQAAGRGLQLLFYSVGIGQISSEVPQNLSASRPQDRQFILSSKKLLLSDSGFYLCAWSPGVTSTDTQYFGPGTRLTVL.

This clone was seen a few times. CDR3 in amino acids: CASSRGTVPNYGYTF. The DNA for the CDR3 is TGTGCCAGCAGCCGTGGGACAGTCCCTAACTATGGCTACACCTTC. The chain has TRBV7-9 and TRBJ1-2; 7 bases fit TRBD1. The CDR3 runs to 15 residues. V shed 5 bases and J 0 bases; nucleotides not matched to a gene: 6. In germline, CDR1 is SEHNR, CDR2 FQNEAQ (reference sequence).